Below are 30 T cell receptor beta chains sequenced from a single sample in a study of patients and donors after allogeneic stem cell transplantation. Via MiXCR, TCRdb re-called the RT-PCR reads, giving one row per CDR3 protein. The data show 900,000 to 1,000,000 distinct CDR3 sequences, approximately 19% seen once. Sequencing was done on a sample of blood, either unsorted or a sorted T cell fraction (not recorded which). These receptors all come from a human donor who was either an allogeneic HSCT recipient or a stem cell or donor lymphocyte infusion donor (not recorded which). It is not recorded whose cells these are; they may come from a transplant donor.

This chain joins TRBV5-1 and TRBJ2-1; D is possibly TRBD2 (5 bases). Deletions cut 2 bases from V and 4 bases from J, with 7 bases between. This CDR3 has 13 amino acids. Germline-derived CDR1 and CDR2 are SGHRS and YFSETQ. The chain's CDR3 is CASSFSEYNEQFF. DNA of the CDR3: TGCGCCAGCAGCTTTAGCGAATACAATGAGCAGTTCTTC. The entire variable domain, with the rest obtained from reference TRBV5-1 and TRBJ2-1, is as follows: KAGVTQTPRYLIKTRGQQVTLSCSPISGHRSVSWYQQTPGQGLQFLFEYFSETQRNKGNFPGRFSGRQFSNSRSEMNVSTLELGDSALYLCASSFSEYNEQFFGPGTRLTVL.

The chain links TRBV14 to TRBJ1-2; D call uncertain. The ends were cut back, 2 bases at V and 3 bases at J, with 19 bases in the middle. The CDR3 runs to 17 residues. Looked up from germline, CDR1 is SGHDN and CDR2 is FVKESK. The CDR3 coding sequence is TGTGCCAGCAGCCAAAGGACTCCCTCGGGGTCTTACTATGGCTACACCTTC. It is translated as CASSQRTPSGSYYGYTF. The whole variable domain, remainder taken from reference TRBV14 and TRBJ1-2, is EAGVTQFPSHSVIEKGQTVTLRCDPISGHDNLYWYRRVMGKEIKFLLHFVKESKQDESGMPNNRFLAERTGGTYSTLKVQPAELEDSGVYFCASSQRTPSGSYYGYTFGSGTRLTVV.

This clonotype showed up just once. A much larger clonotype is one base distant, so this may be a read error. The CDR3 loop reads CASSLFTGNTEAFF. The CDR3 region has the DNA TGTGCCAGCAGCTTATTTACGGGGAACACTGAAGCTTTCTTT. This rearrangement joins TRBV11-1 to TRBJ1-1; D ambiguous. CDR3 length equals 14 residues. Trimming took 2 bases from V and 1 from J, leaving 8 bases between them. CDR1 and CDR2 from the germline V gene are SGHAT and FQDESV (reference sequence).

The genes are TRBV5-1 and TRBJ1-3; D gene ambiguous. This CDR3 spans 17 amino acids. V lost 0 bases and J 0 bases, leaving 13 bases between the germline ends. Germline V gene data show CDR1 as SGHRS and CDR2 as YFSETQ. CDR3 nucleotide sequence: TGCGCCAGCAGCTTGGATTCCCGAGCGGGCTCTGGAAACACCATATATTTT. This translates into CASSLDSRAGSGNTIYF.

In its sample, this clonotype was seen a few times. The gene calls are TRBV20-1 and TRBJ1-5; TRBD1 is a possible D gene (5 bases). V lost 3 bases to trimming and J lost 2 bases, with 17 bases between them. The CDR3 loop spans 16 amino acids. Per the germline V gene, CDR1 is DFQATT and CDR2 is SNEGSKA (reference sequence). The CDR3, as DNA: TGCAGTGCTAGCGGGGCAGGCGTTACTCGCAATCAGCCCCAGCATTTT. As protein: CSASGAGVTRNQPQHF.

Only a few counts were recorded for this clonotype. This chain links TRBV5-1 with TRBJ2-1; tentatively, D is TRBD2 (5 bases). The V end lost 2 bases, the J end lost 7 bases, and 7 bases lay between the germline ends. The CDR3 consists of 12 residues. Germline CDR1 and CDR2: SGHRS and YFSETQ. The DNA of the CDR3 is TGCGCCAGCAGCTTATGGGAGAATGAGCAGTTCTTC. Its translation: CASSLWENEQFF.

The sample holds a few counts of this clonotype. This chain uses TRBV5-5 with TRBJ1-5; 10 bases match TRBD1. V dropped 0 bases and J dropped 6; count of bases not matched to a gene: 6. CDR1 SGHKS and CDR2 YYEKEE come from the germline V gene (reference sequence). This CDR3 spans 16 amino acids. CDR3 DNA sequence: TGTGCCAGCAGCTTGGATAGGGACAGGGGAGGTCAGCCCCAGCATTTT. It codes for CASSLDRDRGGQPQHF.

This chain links TRBV5-1 with TRBJ1-2; a possible D gene is TRBD1 (6 bases). Per the germline V gene, CDR1 is SGHRS and CDR2 is YFSETQ. The ends were cut back, 4 bases at V and 2 bases at J, with 9 bases in the middle. The CDR3 spans 13 residues. CDR3 sequence (DNA): TGCGCCAGCAGCCATGACAGGAACTATGGCTACACCTTC. Its protein product is CASSHDRNYGYTF.

This clonotype was picked up a small number of times. The gene calls are TRBV12-3 or TRBV12-4 and TRBJ2-1; TRBD2 matches 8 bases. J gave up 4 bases and V 3 bases, and 11 bases lay outside the gene matches. This CDR3 contains 17 residues. The DNA for the CDR3 is TGTGCCAGCAGTTTGTATGAGCGGGGGATCATATACAATGAGCAGTTCTTC. This sequence encodes CASSLYERGIIYNEQFF.

This clonotype has a handful of counts. The V gene is TRBV6-1, the J gene TRBJ1-4, with TRBD1 matching over 8 bases. The CDR3 length is 15 residues. CDR1 is MNHNS, CDR2 SASEGT, per germline. The J segment lost 5 bases and the V segment lost 5 bases, leaving 7 bases of the junction unmatched. The CDR3 DNA reads TGTGCCAGCAGTCAATGGACAGGGAGGAATGAAAAACTGTTTTTT. This codes for CASSQWTGRNEKLFF.

The J gene is TRBJ2-7, the V gene TRBV12-3 or TRBV12-4, with TRBD2 matching 8 bases. V lost 3 bases and J lost 2; bases outside the gene matches: 6. This CDR3 spans 15 amino acids. The CDR3 nucleotides are TGTGCCAGCAGTTTCGGAGGACTAGCTCCCTACGAGCAGTACTTC. Protein: CASSFGGLAPYEQYF.

This CDR3 is CASSQVGSGRTAEQYF. CDR3 DNA: TGTGCCAGCAGCCAAGTTGGGAGCGGGAGGACAGCCGAGCAGTACTTC. J is TRBJ2-7 and V is TRBV4-2; 9 bases are shared with TRBD2. The CDR3 consists of 16 residues. Germline CDR1 LGHNA, CDR2 YNFKEQ. V shed 1 base and J 6 bases; nucleotides not matched to a gene: 10.

The chain employs TRBV5-1 and TRBJ2-2, with unresolved D. V dropped 5 bases and J dropped 2 bases, with 13 bases sitting between them. Germline V lookup: CDR1 SGHRS, CDR2 YFSETQ. The length of the CDR3 is 15 residues. CDR3 sequence (DNA): TGCGCCAGCAGAGCTTCGAGTCTCAACACCGGGGAGCTGTTTTTT. Protein sequence: CASRASSLNTGELFF.

V usage is TRBV5-1 and J usage is TRBJ1-6; D is unclear. CDR1 is SGHRS, CDR2 YFSETQ, per germline. This CDR3 contains 14 residues. V lost 4 bases and J 14 bases, leaving 19 bases between the germline ends. CDR3 sequence: CASSQEGPGITLHF. CDR3 sequence (DNA): TGCGCCAGCAGCCAGGAGGGCCCCGGAATCACCCTCCACTTT.

Only a few counts were recorded for this clonotype. The V gene is TRBV9, the J gene TRBJ2-7; D is uncertain. Trimming took 2 bases from V and 3 from J, leaving 12 bases between them. The CDR3 spans 14 residues. CDR1 SGDLS and CDR2 YYNGEE come from the germline V gene. DNA for the CDR3: TGTGCCAGCAGCGTGGACGGAGAATACTACGAGCAGTACTTC. It encodes CASSVDGEYYEQYF.

This chain connects TRBV7-2 to TRBJ2-1; the D is unclear. The CDR3 length is 14 residues. The V end was cut by 2 bases, the J end by 4 bases, with 9 bases between. Germline CDR1 reads SGHTA; CDR2 reads FQGNSA. The CDR3 nucleotides are TGTGCCAGCAGCTTACCATTGGAATACAATGAGCAGTTCTTC. It translates to CASSLPLEYNEQFF.

This clonotype was counted only a few times. V and J are TRBV5-1 and TRBJ2-7, with 8 positions matching TRBD1. The CDR3 extends over 15 amino acids. Germline CDR1 reads SGHRS; CDR2 reads YFSETQ. V lost 0 bases, J lost 3 bases, and 5 bases stayed unmatched. CDR3 in amino acids: CASSLAPTGGYEQYF. In nucleotides, the CDR3 is TGCGCCAGCAGCTTGGCTCCCACAGGGGGCTACGAGCAGTACTTC.

The genes are TRBV27 and TRBJ2-7; 8 bases align to TRBD2. The CDR3 has 17 residues. Germline V lookup: CDR1 MNHEY, CDR2 SMNVEV (reference sequence). Losses at the gene ends were 4 bases for V and 3 bases for J; bases not matched to a gene: 14. CDR3 bases: TGTGCCAGCAGTTCCATCACCAAGCGGGAGAGAAGCTACGAGCAGTACTTC. Residues: CASSSITKRERSYEQYF.

This clonotype showed up just a few times. The rearrangement links TRBV4-1 to TRBJ2-7; 9 bases agree with TRBD1. Germline loops: CDR1 MGHRA, CDR2 YSYEKL. J was trimmed by 5 bases and V by 5 bases; bases with no gene match: 10. This CDR3 has 15 amino acids. Written as DNA, the CDR3 is TGCGCCAGCAGCTCCCGGGACAGGGAAGGAGACGAGCAGTACTTC. Its protein is CASSSRDREGDEQYF.

This clonotype has a handful of counts. This chain joins TRBV12-2 and TRBJ2-7. TRBV12-2 is noted as a pseudogene. The CDR3 extends over 12 amino acids. The CDR3 DNA reads TGTGCAAGTCGCTCATGCCCCTACGAGCAGTACTTC. Translating gives CASRSCPYEQYF.

This rearrangement joins TRBV5-1 to TRBJ1-2; 7 nucleotides match TRBD1. This CDR3 has 15 amino acids. CDR1 SGHRS and CDR2 YFSETQ come from the germline V gene. The trim removed 0 bases at V and 6 bases at J, leaving 8 bases unmatched. CDR3 loop: CASSLDQGQRDGYTF. DNA for the CDR3: TGCGCCAGCAGCTTGGACCAGGGACAGCGAGATGGCTACACCTTC.

In this sample, this clonotype turned up a few times. The genes are TRBV20-1 and TRBJ2-7; D is uncertain. The germline V gene has CDR1 DFQATT and CDR2 SNEGSKA (reference sequence). V was trimmed by 3 bases and J by 5 bases, leaving 8 bases between them. CDR3 length: 11 residues. The CDR3 spells CSARGRDEQYF. CDR3 coding DNA: TGCAGTGCTAGGGGCCGGGACGAGCAGTACTTC.

This clonotype was recorded a few times. The chain recombines TRBV29-1 with TRBJ2-3; no clear D gene. This CDR3 has 11 residues. Per the germline V gene, CDR1 is SQVTM and CDR2 is ANQGSEA. Between the trimmed V and J ends, which lost 7 bases and 9 bases, there was a span of 14 bases. The CDR3 is CSGRLHETQYF. The CDR3 nucleotides are TGCAGCGGCCGGCTCCATGAGACGCAGTATTTT.

There are a few counts of this clonotype. The V and J genes are TRBV27 and TRBJ1-2, with D possibly TRBD1 on 5 matching bases. This CDR3 has 15 amino acids. CDR1 and CDR2 (germline): MNHEY, SMNVEV (reference sequence). V shed 3 bases and J shed 4 bases, with 15 bases lying between them. The CDR3 sequence: CASSLYGTPIYGYTF. CDR3 in DNA: TGTGCCAGCAGTTTGTACGGGACGCCTATCTATGGCTACACCTTC.

This clonotype has a handful of counts. This rearrangement joins TRBV24-1 to TRBJ2-1, with D possibly TRBD2 on 5 matching bases. The V and J ends lost 1 base and 8 bases respectively, with 5 bases between them. The germline CDR1 and CDR2 sequences are KGHDR and SFDVKD. This CDR3 is built from 12 residues. CDR3 sequence reads: CATSDFGDEQFF. CDR3 coding DNA: TGTGCCACCAGTGATTTCGGGGATGAGCAGTTCTTC.

The chain carries TRBV4-2 and TRBJ2-7; D ambiguous. Germline CDR1 and CDR2: LGHNA and YNFKEQ. V lost 0 bases and J 2 bases, leaving 11 bases between the germline ends. The CDR3 totals 15 residues. As DNA, the CDR3 is TGTGCCAGCAGCCAAGATCTGTTCGATCCCTACGAGCAGTACTTC. Translated: CASSQDLFDPYEQYF.

This clonotype was seen repeatedly, ten times or more. The rearrangement joins TRBV6-1 to TRBJ2-3; D unclear. V lost 6 bases to trimming and J lost 2 bases, with 12 bases between them. The CDR3 contains 14 residues. Germline V gives CDR1 MNHNS, CDR2 SASEGT. CDR3 in amino acids: CASSPARFTDTQYF. DNA for the CDR3: TGTGCCAGCAGCCCCGCTAGATTCACAGATACGCAGTATTTT.

V is TRBV7-2 and J is TRBJ1-2; D ambiguous. Germline V gene sequence: CDR1 SGHTA, CDR2 FQGNSA. Trimming took off 3 bases at V and 4 bases at J, with 6 bases between the two ends. The CDR3 totals 12 residues. Here the CDR3 reads CASSFRAYGYTF. The CDR3 DNA reads as TGTGCCAGCAGCTTTAGGGCCTATGGCTACACCTTC. The entire variable domain, with the rest obtained from reference TRBV7-2 and TRBJ1-2, is as follows: GAGVSQSPSNKVTEKGKDVELRCDPISGHTALYWYRQSLGQGLEFLIYFQGNSAPDKSGLPSDRFSAERTGGSVSTLTIQRTQQEDSAVYLCASSFRAYGYTFGSGTRLTVV.

V and J are TRBV7-2 and TRBJ2-1; D unresolved. V was trimmed by 3 bases and J by 2 bases, leaving 11 bases between them. CDR1 and CDR2 from the germline V gene are SGHTA and FQGNSA. The CDR3 extends over 15 amino acids. CDR3 DNA sequence: TGTGCCAGCAGCTTGAGACCCGGTCCCTACAATGAGCAGTTCTTC. Translation: CASSLRPGPYNEQFF.

There are a few counts of this clonotype. The chain joins TRBV24-1 to TRBJ2-1; D gene ambiguous. CDR3 length equals 12 residues. V lost 5 bases and J lost 7, with 8 bases in between. Germline V gene data show CDR1 as KGHDR and CDR2 as SFDVKD. The CDR3 loop reads CATSAATNEQFF. CDR3 DNA sequence: TGTGCCACCAGTGCCGCGACGAATGAGCAGTTCTTC.